Presented here are 20 T cell receptor beta chains from one specimen sequenced in a study of cytomegalovirus exposure and HLA in healthy donors. Primers included in the PCR were 60 Vbeta and 13 Jbeta primers. Produced via immunoSEQ multiplex PCR; TCRdb's table is partial and in-frame only. This sample has 85,000 to 100,000 clones, with roughly 71% found just once. Material: PBMCs. All receptors derive from a man aged 45-65 years in good health and CMV-seronegative.

The V call is TRBV27, the J call TRBJ2-2; D is undetermined. V was shortened by 6 bases and J by 1 base, with 9 bases between the two germline ends. The CDR3 consists of 14 residues. Germline lookup yields CDR1 MNHEY and CDR2 SMNVEV (reference sequence). The DNA of the CDR3 is TGTGCCAGCAGAACACAGAGGAACACCGGGGAGCTGTTTTTT. It specifies CASRTQRNTGELFF.

The rearrangement joins TRBV2 to TRBJ2-1; TRBD2 matches 8 bases. With 7 bases clipped from V and 8 bases from J, the junction kept 10 bases outside the gene matches. CDR3 length: 14 amino acids. Germline assignment: CDR1 SNHLY and CDR2 FYNNEI. The CDR3 loop reads CASKVDGGADEQFF. The CDR3 DNA reads as TGTGCCAGCAAGGTAGACGGGGGGGCCGATGAGCAGTTCTTC.

The chain carries TRBV5-1 and TRBJ2-3; 8 bases agree with TRBD2. The germline CDR1 and CDR2 sequences are SGHRS and YFSETQ. This CDR3 spans 14 amino acids. Germline trimming cut 0 bases from V and 6 bases from J; bases unmatched to any gene: 3. CDR3 loop: CASSLATGGDTQYF. CDR3 sequence (DNA): TGCGCCAGCAGCTTGGCCACGGGGGGGGATACGCAGTATTTT.

This clone was found once. The V gene is TRBV30, the J gene TRBJ2-5; a possible D gene is TRBD2 (5 bases). Trimming pared 0 bases from V and 1 base from J, leaving 12 bases between. Germline values: CDR1 GTSNPN, CDR2 SVGIG (reference sequence). CDR3 length equals 15 residues. This CDR3 reads CAWSVGSGIQETQYF. The CDR3 DNA reads as TGTGCCTGGAGTGTAGGGTCCGGGATCCAAGAGACCCAGTACTTC.

The chain recombines TRBV7-9 with TRBJ1-1; D is perhaps TRBD1 (5 bases). The CDR3 loop spans 11 amino acids. CDR1 is SEHNR and CDR2 is FQNEAQ in the germline V gene (reference sequence). Trimming left V 10 bases short and J 6 bases short, with 12 bases between. The DNA of the CDR3 is TGTGCCACCACCCTCAGGGCTGAAGCTTTCTTT. This sequence encodes CATTLRAEAFF.

The chain carries TRBV6-5 and TRBJ2-4; weak D call: TRBD2 (5 bases). The V end lost 4 bases, the J end lost 0 bases, and 10 bases lay between the germline ends. The CDR3 is made up of 15 amino acids. CDR1 and CDR2 (germline): MNHEY, SVGAGI. CDR3 residues: CASSSLELAKNIQYF. The CDR3 nucleotides are TGTGCCAGCAGTTCACTAGAACTAGCCAAAAACATTCAGTACTTC.

This rearrangement joins TRBV10-3 to TRBJ1-1; TRBD1 might be the D (5 bases). Germline V CDR1 and CDR2: ENHRY, SYGVKD. CDR3 length: 13 amino acids. Deletions cut 0 bases from V and 4 bases from J, with 6 bases between. The CDR3 DNA is TGTGCCATCAGTGAGTCGGGGGGCACTGAAGCTTTCTTT. It is translated as CAISESGGTEAFF.

The V and J genes are TRBV5-1 and TRBJ2-2, with 7 bases lining up with TRBD1. V was pared by 4 bases and J by 8 bases, with 8 bases of the junction left unmatched. The CDR3 length is 14 residues. CDR1 SGHRS and CDR2 YFSETQ come from the germline V gene. CDR3 loop: CASSRGGAAGELFF. DNA of the CDR3: TGCGCCAGCAGCAGAGGGGGCGCGGCTGGGGAGCTGTTTTTT.

The chain combines TRBV5-1 with TRBJ2-5, with D unresolved. CDR1 is SGHRS, CDR2 YFSETQ, per germline. The length of the CDR3 is 15 residues. V shed 0 bases and J shed 3 bases, with 12 bases lying between them. The CDR3 DNA follows: TGCGCCAGCAGCTTGGCCAAGCCGCAAAAAGAGACCCAGTACTTC. It yields the protein CASSLAKPQKETQYF.

As concerns this clone: Other DNA sequences from this sample encode an identical CDR3 as well. The rearrangement uses TRBV7-9 and TRBJ2-5, with D hard to call. CDR1 is SEHNR, CDR2 FQNEAQ, per germline (reference sequence). The length of the CDR3 is 12 residues. Trimming pared 2 bases from V and 3 bases from J, leaving 4 bases between. The CDR3 region is CASSLLEETQYF. CDR3 DNA sequence: TGTGCCAGCAGCTTACTAGAAGAGACCCAGTACTTC.

V and J are TRBV29-1 and TRBJ2-5, with a weak D call TRBD2 (5 bases). CDR1 SQVTM and CDR2 ANQGSEA come from the germline V gene. Between the trimmed V and J ends, which lost 4 bases and 5 bases, there was a span of 11 bases. The CDR3 is made up of 12 amino acids. The CDR3 region is CSVGESSETQYF. CDR3 DNA sequence: TGCAGCGTTGGGGAGTCTTCGGAGACCCAGTACTTC. Full variable domain (remainder filled in from reference TRBV29-1 and TRBJ2-5): SAVISQKPSRDICQRGTSLTIQCQVDSQVTMMFWYRQQPGQSLTLIATANQGSEATYESGFVIDKFPISRPNLTFSTLTVSNMSPEDSSIYLCSVGESSETQYFGPGTRLLVL.

In this sample, this clone turned up a few times. The CDR3 DNA is TGTGCCAGCAGACCGGGACAGTTTAACACTGAAGCTTTCTTT. Translated, it gives CASRPGQFNTEAFF. The genes are TRBV4-2 and TRBJ1-1; TRBD1 aligns across 7 bases. The CDR3 is 14 amino acids. With V trimmed by 6 bases and J by 2 bases, 6 bases remained unmatched. Per the germline V gene, CDR1 is LGHNA and CDR2 is YNFKEQ.

CDR3 sequence: CASSKDRGLNTEAFF. DNA of the CDR3: TGTGCCAGCAGCAAAGACAGGGGACTGAACACTGAAGCTTTCTTT. The chain couples TRBV5-6 to TRBJ1-1; TRBD1 agrees at 8 bases. This CDR3 region has 15 residues. The V and J ends lost 4 bases and 0 bases, in that order; junction bases with no gene match: 5. Per the germline V gene, CDR1 is SGHDT and CDR2 is YYEEEE.

The chain couples TRBV7-3 to TRBJ1-1; possible D gene TRBD1, 5 bases. The CDR3 is 16 residues long. CDR1 and CDR2 (germline): SGHTA, FQGTGA. The V and J ends lost 0 bases and 4 bases respectively, with 15 bases between them. As DNA, the CDR3 is TGTGCCAGCAGCTTAACATCGTCAAGGGGCGGCACTGAAGCTTTCTTT. Its translation is CASSLTSSRGGTEAFF.

V gene TRBV2 combines with J gene TRBJ1-1; TRBD1 is a possible D gene (5 bases). The CDR3 is made up of 12 amino acids. Germline CDR1 SNHLY, CDR2 FYNNEI. V shed 4 bases and J shed 4 bases, with 7 bases lying between them. The CDR3 nucleotides are TGTGCCAGCAGTGTTAGGGGCACTGAAGCTTTCTTT. This sequence encodes CASSVRGTEAFF.

The rearrangement joins TRBV5-1 to TRBJ1-1, with 7 bases lining up with TRBD1. V was pared by 1 base and J by 1 base, with 7 bases of the junction left unmatched. This CDR3 region has 16 residues. Germline CDR1 reads SGHRS; CDR2 reads YFSETQ. The CDR3: CASSLIPGQTNTEAFF. In nucleotides, the CDR3 is TGCGCCAGCAGCTTGATTCCGGGACAGACGAACACTGAAGCTTTCTTT.

The V and J genes are TRBV5-1 and TRBJ1-2; TRBD1 aligns across 9 bases. Germline V gene data show CDR1 as SGHRS and CDR2 as YFSETQ. CDR3 length: 16 amino acids. Losses at the gene ends were 4 bases for V and 8 bases for J; bases not matched to a gene: 15. DNA for the CDR3: TGCGCCAGCAGCCGAGAGATGGGACAGGGAGTAAGAGGCTACACCTTC. It translates to CASSREMGQGVRGYTF. The variable domain in full, with the rest retrieved from reference TRBV5-1 and TRBJ1-2, is KAGVTQTPRYLIKTRGQQVTLSCSPISGHRSVSWYQQTPGQGLQFLFEYFSETQRNKGNFPGRFSGRQFSNSRSEMNVSTLELGDSALYLCASSREMGQGVRGYTFGSGTRLTVV.

The rearrangement joins TRBV7-2 to TRBJ2-1; a possible D gene is TRBD2 (5 bases). This CDR3 spans 14 amino acids. The V gene's germline CDR1 is SGHTA and CDR2 FQGNSA. The V gene lost 1 base and the J gene lost 9 bases, with 13 bases spanning the gap. The CDR3 loop reads CASSLGLARGEQFF. The DNA for the CDR3 is TGTGCCAGCAGCTTAGGCCTAGCCCGGGGTGAGCAGTTCTTC.

The genes are TRBV9 and TRBJ2-7, with 10 positions matching TRBD1. The CDR3 is made up of 16 amino acids. J gave up 7 bases and V 4 bases, and 14 bases lay outside the gene matches. Germline V CDR1 and CDR2: SGDLS, YYNGEE. This CDR3 is CASSPPGQGVGIEQYV. The DNA of the CDR3 is TGTGCCAGCAGCCCCCCTGGACAGGGGGTTGGAATTGAGCAGTACGTC.

The V gene is TRBV5-4, the J gene TRBJ1-2; D call uncertain. Per the germline V gene, CDR1 is SGHNT and CDR2 is YYREEE (reference sequence). Trimming took 5 bases from V and 0 from J, leaving 8 bases between them. CDR3 length equals 13 residues. The CDR3, as DNA: TGTGCCAGCAGTATGGTAGCTAACTATGGCTACACCTTC. Protein product: CASSMVANYGYTF.